This is a list of T cell receptor beta chains from one sample in a study of CD4+ T cells in melanoma. Sequencing was performed with immunoSEQ multiplex PCR; in TCRdb, only in-frame clones are kept and a portion is missing. The repertoire includes 50,000 to 60,000 clones, about 70% of them detected once, and approximately 4.6% sits in the top ten. The sample taken for sequencing was tumor tissue. Receptors were obtained from a human donor with melanoma. Each CDR3 is given without its conserved first and last residue. Each record gives: CDR3 length, V gene, CDR3 protein.

11,TRBV5-1,ASRGSGITEAF
12,TRBV19,ASSRDSSSYEQY
13,TRBV2,ASSPDRIYNSPLH
11,TRBV6-1,ASSEIPDYGYT
9,TRBV10-2,ASIHGSEQF
12,TRBV6-6,ASSLKGSNTEAF
14,TRBV5-1,ASSPISGVDLYEQY
13,TRBV11-2,ASSLVQGARYEQY
14,TRBV6-5,ASSYSKASGPEPLH
13,TRBV28,ASSRGGANNQPQH
13,TRBV4-3,ASSQRDSATDTQY
12,TRBV5-4,ASSTQGYNQPQH
13,TRBV13,ASSPAGGPIDTQY
14,TRBV7-8,ASTPSLGGKENEQY
12,TRBV19,ASSIGTVNYEQY
13,TRBV27,ASSSPRAGGLEQY
12,TRBV19,ASSTSLGTGELF
11,TRBV29-1,SVLAGGTDTQY
14,TRBV7-2,ASSLALGRADTEAF
10,TRBV6-4,ASSEGEGGYT
12,TRBV6-6,ASSRQEGTGELF
11,TRBV6-1,ASKERLTGELF
13,TRBV6-5,ASSYARTGVHEQY
14,TRBV10-3,AIGQFGSSGSYEQY
10,TRBV27,ASSLGRGKAF